This is a list of T cell receptor beta chains from one sample in a study of cytotoxic CD8 clonotypes in ibrutinib-treated CLL. Profiling relied on immunoSEQ multiplex PCR, and the TCRdb table lists in-frame clones only, not all of them. The profile shows about 300,000 clones, roughly 76% of them singletons. The material sequenced was PBMCs, taken at disease progression, from a patient treated with ibrutinib. All receptors come from a human donor with chronic lymphocytic leukemia. Both conserved end residues are part of each CDR3. A D gene is named only where the DNA matches it firmly. Clone size is stated in some rows and not others, as once, few, many or a class when expanded.

j_call v_call clone_size cdr3_length d_call cdr3_aa cdr3_nt
TRBJ1-3 TRBV9 . 16 TRBD1 CASSVGYRGPGNTIYF TGTGCCAGCAGCGTAGGGTACAGGGGGCCTGGAAACACCATATATTTT
TRBJ2-1 TRBV7-6 . 20 . CASSPPLIGWLEAAYNEQFF TGTGCCAGCAGCCCCCCCTTGATCGGCTGGCTAGAGGCCGCCTACAATGAGCAGTTCTTC
TRBJ2-7 TRBV5-1 . 13 . CASSPGTTYEQYF TGCGCCAGCAGCCCGGGGACCACCTACGAGCAGTACTTC
TRBJ2-1 TRBV5-3 . 13 . CARSPTRGHEQFF TGTGCCAGAAGCCCTACTAGGGGCCATGAGCAGTTCTTC
TRBJ1-2 TRBV29-1 . 14 TRBD1 CSVEYRTGGYGYTF TGCAGCGTTGAATATCGGACAGGGGGATATGGCTACACCTTC
TRBJ2-5 TRBV5-1 . 15 TRBD2 CASSFQRGDQETQYF TGCGCCAGCAGCTTTCAGCGGGGGGATCAAGAGACCCAGTACTTC
TRBJ2-2 TRBV7-3 few 14 TRBD1 CASSGQGADGELFF TGTGCCAGCAGCGGACAGGGGGCGGACGGGGAGCTGTTTTTT
TRBJ2-3 TRBV28 . 16 TRBD2 CASLGSLAERTDTQYF TGTGCCAGCCTCGGCTCGCTAGCGGAGCGCACAGATACGCAGTATTTT
TRBJ2-3 TRBV2 . 15 . CATGRTTRVTDTQYF TGTGCCACCGGCCGGACGACTCGGGTCACAGATACGCAGTATTTT
TRBJ2-3 TRBV9 . 16 . CASSVDWARGADTQYF TGTGCCAGCAGCGTAGATTGGGCTAGGGGAGCAGATACGCAGTATTTT
TRBJ1-1 TRBV15 . 12 . CATSRAGTEAFF TGTGCCACCAGCCGGGCGGGCACTGAAGCTTTCTTT
TRBJ1-4 TRBV4-1 . 17 TRBD1 CASSHGTVTATNEKLFF TGCGCCAGCAGTCATGGGACAGTAACCGCAACTAATGAAAAACTGTTTTTT
TRBJ2-7 TRBV29-1 . 13 TRBD1 CSAGQGAPYEQYF TGCAGCGCTGGACAGGGGGCTCCATACGAGCAGTACTTC
TRBJ1-2 TRBV6-1 . 19 . CASSEALWVGAVGNYGYTF TGTGCCAGCAGTGAAGCGCTTTGGGTGGGGGCGGTTGGTAACTATGGCTACACCTTC
TRBJ2-7 TRBV7-9 few 13 . CASSLTDLYEQYF TGTGCCAGCAGCCTGACAGACCTCTACGAGCAGTACTTC
TRBJ1-5 TRBV4-1 . 15 TRBD1 CASSQGQGGNQPQHF TGCGCCAGCAGCCAAGGACAGGGCGGCAATCAGCCCCAGCATTTT
TRBJ1-2 TRBV5-1 . 12 . CASKSGSSGYTF TGCGCCAGCAAATCAGGGAGTAGTGGCTACACCTTC
TRBJ1-1 TRBV4-3 once 13 . CASSQGWNTEAFF TGCGCCAGCAGCCAAGGTTGGAACACTGAAGCTTTCTTT
TRBJ1-4 TRBV5-1 . 15 . CASSGRPGVGEKLFF TGCGCCAGCAGCGGGCGACCAGGGGTAGGGGAAAAACTGTTTTTT
TRBJ2-1 TRBV28 . 16 . CASSLWFGTLYNEQFF TGTGCCAGCAGTTTATGGTTCGGGACGCTTTACAATGAGCAGTTCTTC
TRBJ2-7 TRBV28 . 11 . CASSVAGGQYF TGTGCCAGCAGTGTGGCAGGAGGGCAGTACTTC
TRBJ2-7 TRBV27 once 14 . CASSLARESYEQYF TGTGCCAGCAGTCTCGCCAGGGAGTCCTACGAGCAGTACTTC